The 22 T cell receptor beta chains in this list originate from one sample, sequenced in a study of long-term antiretroviral therapy in people with HIV (dated by TCRdb to the early 2020s). The immunoSEQ hsTCRB v3.0 assay was used at survey level resolution to sequence the TRB variable region. The clones in this table, taken by TCRdb from immuneACCESS, are in-frame only. Not every clone is retained; where verified, under half of the shortfall comes from an unresolved V gene, and the cause of the rest is unknown. The sample profile shows around 15,000 clones; around 95% of them were found once. The ten biggest clones cover about 1.4% of the sample. The source was unsorted PBMCs, collected more than 10 years after starting antiretroviral therapy. All receptors derive from a man aged 25-45 years with HIV.

This chain uses TRBV5-5 with TRBJ2-7, with D unclear. The CDR3 loop spans 14 amino acids. Germline CDR1 SGHKS, CDR2 YYEKEE (reference sequence). Trimming took 3 bases from V and 4 from J, leaving 14 bases between them. This CDR3 is CASSSAVTRYEQYF. The CDR3 bases are TGTGCCAGCAGCTCGGCGGTGACAAGATACGAGCAGTACTTC.

V and J are TRBV13 and TRBJ1-5; a weak D match, TRBD1 (6 bases). The V gene's germline CDR1 is PRHDT and CDR2 FYEKMQ (reference sequence). CDR3 length: 18 residues. Between the trimmed V and J ends, which lost 0 bases and 4 bases, there was a span of 19 bases. CDR3 protein: CASSLGRSGERFNQPQHF. The DNA of the CDR3 is TGTGCCAGCAGCTTAGGGAGGTCAGGGGAAAGATTTAATCAGCCCCAGCATTTT.

This clone came up once. The chain has TRBV5-4 and TRBJ1-3; D might be TRBD1 (5 bases). This CDR3 region has 13 residues. V was cut by 0 bases and J by 4 bases, with 5 bases left in between. Looked up from germline, CDR1 is SGHNT and CDR2 is YYREEE (reference sequence). The CDR3 region is CASSLDRGNTIYF. Written as DNA, the CDR3 is TGTGCCAGCAGCTTGGACAGGGGAAACACCATATATTTT.

The chain is built from TRBV2 and TRBJ2-2, with TRBD2 matching 7 bases. Per germline, CDR1 SNHLY and CDR2 FYNNEI. The CDR3 is made up of 15 amino acids. V gave up 7 bases and J gave up 1 base; unmatched junction bases: 6. CDR3 sequence: CASTPGLGNTGELFF. In nucleotides, the CDR3 is TGTGCCAGCACCCCTGGACTAGGGAACACCGGGGAGCTGTTTTTT.

The rearrangement joins TRBV5-6 to TRBJ2-5; D gene ambiguous. CDR1 is SGHDT, CDR2 YYEEEE, per germline. The CDR3 is made up of 11 amino acids. Trimming pared 0 bases from V and 9 bases from J, leaving 6 bases between. CDR3 coding DNA: TGTGCCAGCAGCTTGGAAGGACCCCAGTACTTC. Translating gives CASSLEGPQYF.

The chain is built from TRBV6-1 and TRBJ1-1; 10 bases fit TRBD1. The V gene end was trimmed by 8 bases and the J gene end by 1 base; junction bases not matched to a gene: 4. CDR1 and CDR2 from the germline V gene are MNHNS and SASEGT. The CDR3 is 14 residues long. The chain's CDR3 is CASRQGAGNTEAFF. The CDR3 bases are TGTGCCAGCCGACAGGGGGCAGGGAACACTGAAGCTTTCTTT.

The rearrangement joins TRBV28 to TRBJ2-7; D is uncertain. This CDR3 spans 13 amino acids. The V and J ends lost 8 bases and 0 bases respectively, with 11 bases between them. The germline CDR1 and CDR2 sequences are MDHEN and SYDVKM. CDR3 coding DNA: TGTGCCAGCCGGAGTCCCTCCTCCTACGAGCAGTACGTC. Its translation is CASRSPSSYEQYV.

This clone has a single count. The rearrangement links TRBV19 to TRBJ1-2; 7 bases agree with TRBD1. With 5 bases clipped from V and 6 bases from J, the junction kept 15 bases outside the gene matches. CDR3 size: 16 residues. The germline V gene encodes CDR1 LNHDA and CDR2 SQIVND (reference sequence). CDR3 amino acids: CASSFRTGGHPDGYTF. The CDR3, as DNA: TGTGCCAGTAGTTTTAGGACAGGAGGCCATCCAGATGGCTACACCTTC.

This clone is medium-sized within its sample. The V gene is TRBV6-4, the J gene TRBJ2-3, with TRBD2 matching over 14 bases. Germline trimming cut 3 bases from V and 6 bases from J; bases unmatched to any gene: 5. The germline V gene encodes CDR1 MRHNA and CDR2 SNTAGT. The CDR3 loop spans 16 amino acids. This CDR3 is CASSETSGGATDTQYF. CDR3 DNA sequence: TGTGCCAGCAGTGAGACTAGCGGGGGGGCCACGGATACGCAGTATTTT.

The rearrangement joins TRBV7-9 to TRBJ2-3; D may match TRBD1 or TRBD2 (5 bases each). Trimming took 6 bases from V and 4 from J, leaving 11 bases between them. The CDR3 spans 13 residues. Looked up from germline, CDR1 is SEHNR and CDR2 is FQNEAQ (reference sequence). The CDR3 DNA reads as TGTGCCAGCAGGGGGGTCGGTTCAGATACGCAGTATTTT. This encodes CASRGVGSDTQYF.

The chain has TRBV5-6 and TRBJ1-5, with TRBD1 matching over 7 bases. Trimming at V came to 4 bases and at J to 7 bases, leaving 11 bases not matched to a gene. This CDR3 is 15 amino acids long. Germline lookup yields CDR1 SGHDT and CDR2 YYEEEE. CDR3 sequence reads: CASSTKDREVQPQHF. The CDR3 coding sequence is TGTGCCAGCAGCACAAAAGACAGGGAGGTGCAGCCCCAGCATTTT.

The CDR3 reads CSVLAGITEAFF. Here the CDR3 DNA reads TGCAGCGTTTTGGCAGGAATCACTGAAGCTTTCTTT. The chain uses TRBV29-1 and TRBJ1-1, with D unclear. This CDR3 spans 12 amino acids. In germline, CDR1 is SQVTM, CDR2 ANQGSEA. V was cut by 5 bases and J by 4 bases, with 11 bases left in between.

This rearrangement joins TRBV6-1 to TRBJ2-3; TRBD2 matches at 9 bases. The CDR3 consists of 14 residues. V was clipped by 4 bases and J by 1 base; unmatched bases: 0. The V gene's germline CDR1 is MNHNS and CDR2 SASEGT. DNA of the CDR3: TGTGCCAGCAGTGGACTAGCGGGCACAGATACGCAGTATTTT. It specifies CASSGLAGTDTQYF.

This clone was seen just once. Here the CDR3 DNA reads TGTGCCAGCAGCCCAGACGTCGCGAACACCGGGGAGCTGTTTTTT. This translates into CASSPDVANTGELFF. The chain recombines TRBV9 with TRBJ2-2; D remains unclear. Per germline, CDR1 SGDLS and CDR2 YYNGEE. V lost 4 bases and J 0 bases, leaving 10 bases between the germline ends. The CDR3 is made up of 15 amino acids.

This clone was seen a single time. The J gene is TRBJ2-3, the V gene TRBV7-9; TRBD2 aligns across 7 bases. Germline CDR1 and CDR2: SEHNR and FQNEAQ (reference sequence). The CDR3 sequence is 14 residues long. V was pared by 0 bases and J by 5 bases, with 2 bases of the junction left unmatched. CDR3 in amino acids: CASSLAQRGDTQYF. As DNA, the CDR3 is TGTGCCAGCAGCTTAGCTCAGCGGGGAGATACGCAGTATTTT.

This rearrangement joins TRBV2 to TRBJ1-2; no firm D call. Between the trimmed V and J ends, which lost 7 bases and 7 bases, there was a span of 13 bases. The CDR3 is 12 residues long. The germline CDR1 and CDR2 sequences are SNHLY and FYNNEI. CDR3 coding DNA: TGTGCCAGCACCGGAGGGCCTCCTGGCTACACCTTC. Its translation: CASTGGPPGYTF.

The V and J genes are TRBV9 and TRBJ2-7; D perhaps matches TRBD1 (6 bases). Germline V gene data show CDR1 as SGDLS and CDR2 as YYNGEE. With 2 bases removed from V and 3 bases from J, the gap between germline ends came to 15 bases. The CDR3 runs to 15 residues. CDR3: CASSVRGEVFYEQYF. The CDR3 bases are TGTGCCAGCAGCGTCAGGGGAGAGGTTTTCTACGAGCAGTACTTC.

The gene calls are TRBV15 and TRBJ1-6, with D possibly TRBD1 on 6 matching bases. Germline V gives CDR1 LNHNV, CDR2 YYDKDF (reference sequence). This CDR3 has 14 residues. The V and J ends lost 2 bases and 8 bases respectively, with 10 bases between them. The CDR3 DNA is TGTGCCACCAGCAGACAAAACAGGGATTCACCCCTCCACTTT. Its protein is CATSRQNRDSPLHF.

The chain joins TRBV7-9 to TRBJ2-7, with TRBD1 identical over 7 bases. From germline, CDR1 is SEHNR and CDR2 FQNEAQ (reference sequence). The CDR3 sequence is 14 residues long. The V segment lost 6 bases and the J segment 2 bases; nucleotides outside the gene matches: 7. CDR3 residues: CASSPPGQAYEQYF. In nucleotides, the CDR3 is TGTGCCAGCAGTCCCCCCGGACAGGCCTACGAGCAGTACTTC. Variable domain in full (rest from reference TRBV7-9 and TRBJ2-7): DTGVSQNPRHKITKRGQNVTFRCDPISEHNRLYWYRQTLGQGPEFLTYFQNEAQLEKSRLLSDRFSAERPKGSFSTLEIQRTEQGDSAMYLCASSPPGQAYEQYFGPGTRLTVT.

This sequence joins TRBV5-1 and TRBJ2-5, with 7 bases identical to TRBD1. V was pared by 0 bases and J by 2 bases, with 7 bases of the junction left unmatched. This CDR3 region has 16 residues. From germline, CDR1 is SGHRS and CDR2 YFSETQ. CDR3 DNA sequence: TGCGCCAGCAGCTTGGCCCCAGACAGGGTGCAAGAGACCCAGTACTTC. Translating it yields CASSLAPDRVQETQYF.

CDR3 in amino acids: CATQGFYGYTF. The CDR3 region has the DNA TGTGCCACACAGGGGTTCTATGGCTACACCTTC. The chain is built from TRBV19 and TRBJ1-2; the match to TRBD1 covers 7 bases. V lost 10 bases to trimming and J lost 4 bases; unmatched junction nucleotides: 3. Germline CDR1 LNHDA, CDR2 SQIVND (reference sequence). CDR3 length: 11 residues.

The chain uses TRBV6-5 and TRBJ1-1, with TRBD1 identical over 11 bases. The CDR3 is 15 amino acids. Germline CDR1 MNHEY, CDR2 SVGAGI. V shed 2 bases and J 8 bases; nucleotides not matched to a gene: 7. The CDR3, as DNA: TGTGCCAGCAGTTACCCTGGACAGGGGGCAAGGGAAGCTTTCTTT. Translating gives CASSYPGQGAREAFF.